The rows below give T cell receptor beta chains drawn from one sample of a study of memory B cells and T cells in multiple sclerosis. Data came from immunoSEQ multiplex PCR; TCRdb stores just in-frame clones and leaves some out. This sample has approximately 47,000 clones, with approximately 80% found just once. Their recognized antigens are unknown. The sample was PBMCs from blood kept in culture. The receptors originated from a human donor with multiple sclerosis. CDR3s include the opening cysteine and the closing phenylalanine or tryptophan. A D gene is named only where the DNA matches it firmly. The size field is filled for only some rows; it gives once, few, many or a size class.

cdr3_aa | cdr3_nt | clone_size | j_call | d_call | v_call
CASSIVPGEAFF | TGTGCCAGTAGTATAGTTCCCGGTGAAGCTTTCTTT | NA | TRBJ1-1 | NA | TRBV19
CASSIGQGAYIQYF | TGTGCCAGTAGTATAGGACAGGGGGCATACATTCAGTACTTC | NA | TRBJ2-4 | TRBD1 | TRBV19
CASSVVAGASSYEQYF | TGTGCCAGCAGCGTAGTCGCAGGGGCAAGTTCCTACGAGCAGTACTTC | once | TRBJ2-7 | NA | TRBV9
CASSAAGGGSTEAFF | TGCGCCAGCAGTGCCGCAGGGGGGGGAAGCACTGAAGCTTTCTTT | NA | TRBJ1-1 | TRBD1 | TRBV10-2
CASSLAPGQSYEQYF | TGTGCCAGCAGCTTAGCACCGGGACAATCCTACGAGCAGTACTTC | few | TRBJ2-7 | NA | TRBV7-9
CASLGGQRGNTIYF | TGTGCCAGTTTGGGTGGGCAGAGGGGAAACACCATATATTTT | NA | TRBJ1-3 | NA | TRBV6-6
CASSIGQGSYEQYF | TGTGCCAGTAGTATCGGACAGGGGTCCTACGAGCAGTACTTC | NA | TRBJ2-7 | TRBD1 | TRBV19
CAIRDRVDNTGELFF | TGTGCCATCAGAGACAGGGTCGATAACACCGGGGAGCTGTTTTTT | NA | TRBJ2-2 | TRBD1 | TRBV10-3
CASSWNRDTRETQYF | TGTGCCAGCAGCTGGAACCGGGACACTAGGGAGACCCAGTACTTC | NA | TRBJ2-5 | NA | TRBV5-6
CASSQPTSGGVETQYF | TGCGCCAGCAGCCAACCGACTAGCGGGGGGGTAGAGACCCAGTACTTC | NA | TRBJ2-5 | TRBD2 | TRBV4-1
CASSQDFDLVTGAFF | TGCGCCAGCAGCCAAGATTTTGATCTTGTGACAGGGGCTTTCTTT | NA | TRBJ1-1 | TRBD1 | TRBV4-3
CASSLAPGLANEQFF | TGTGCCAGCAGCTTAGCACCGGGACTAGCTAATGAGCAGTTCTTC | few | TRBJ2-1 | TRBD2 | TRBV7-9
CASSSRVGTEAFF | TGTGCCAGCAGCTCCAGGGTTGGCACTGAAGCTTTCTTT | NA | TRBJ1-1 | NA | TRBV7-2
CASSGTVDEQYF | TGTGCCAGCTCCGGGACAGTCGACGAGCAGTACTTC | few | TRBJ2-7 | TRBD1 | TRBV28